The text below deals with one T cell receptor (beta chain). This sample is drawn from a study of blood T cell repertoires in COVID-19. Authors' data handling: Amplification from reference gene primers served as the basis for estimated nucleated cell counts. Generated by immunoSEQ multiplex PCR, the TCRdb table keeps only in-frame clones and is missing some. D and trimming come from the DNA, and the V and J calls and clone size come from that table. The sample lists about 120,000 clones; 70% to 90% were seen once. The CDR3 has 15 amino acids. Germline CDR1 reads SGHDT; CDR2 reads YYEEEE. Unmatched junction bases numbered 7, after V lost 0 bases and J lost 6 bases.

The V call is TRBV5-6, the J call TRBJ1-1, with TRBD1 identical over 8 bases. The origin of this receptor is a human donor in a cohort sampled during active COVID-19. The specimen sequenced was peripheral blood. This CDR3 is CASSLGGTGGAEAFF. The DNA for the CDR3 is TGTGCCAGCAGCTTGGGCGGGACAGGAGGGGCTGAAGCTTTCTTT. Variable domain in full (rest from reference TRBV5-6 and TRBJ1-1): DAGVTQSPTHLIKTRGQQVTLRCSPKSGHDTVSWYQQALGQGPQFIFQYYEEEERQRGNFPDRFSGHQFPNYSSELNVNALLLGDSALYLCASSLGGTGGAEAFFGQGTRLTVV.